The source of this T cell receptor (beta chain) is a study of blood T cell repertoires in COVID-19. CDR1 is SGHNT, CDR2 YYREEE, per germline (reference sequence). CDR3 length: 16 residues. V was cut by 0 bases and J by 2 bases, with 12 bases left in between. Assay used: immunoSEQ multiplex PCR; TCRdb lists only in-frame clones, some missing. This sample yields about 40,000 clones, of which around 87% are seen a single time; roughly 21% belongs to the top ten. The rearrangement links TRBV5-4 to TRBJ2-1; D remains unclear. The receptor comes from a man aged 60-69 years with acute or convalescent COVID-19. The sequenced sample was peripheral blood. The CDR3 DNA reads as TGTGCCAGCAGCTTGGGGCCGAAAAGCGCCTACAATGAGCAGTTCTTC. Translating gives CASSLGPKSAYNEQFF.